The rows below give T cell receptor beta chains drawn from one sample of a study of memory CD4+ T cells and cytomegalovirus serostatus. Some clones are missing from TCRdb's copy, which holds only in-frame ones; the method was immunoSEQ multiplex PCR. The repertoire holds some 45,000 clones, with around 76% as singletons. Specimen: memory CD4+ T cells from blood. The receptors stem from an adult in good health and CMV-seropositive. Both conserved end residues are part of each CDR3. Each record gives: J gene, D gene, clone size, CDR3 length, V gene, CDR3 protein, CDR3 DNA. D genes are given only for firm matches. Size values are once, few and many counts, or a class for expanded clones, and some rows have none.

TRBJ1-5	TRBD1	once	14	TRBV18	CASFGDREDQPQHF	TGTGCCAGCTTCGGAGACAGGGAAGATCAGCCCCAGCATTTT
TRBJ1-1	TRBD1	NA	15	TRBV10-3	CAIRRTGEENTEAFF	TGTGCCATCCGGAGGACAGGGGAGGAAAACACTGAAGCTTTCTTT
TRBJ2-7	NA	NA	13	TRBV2	CASRTGGPYEQYF	TGTGCCAGCAGAACCGGGGGGCCCTACGAGCAGTACTTC
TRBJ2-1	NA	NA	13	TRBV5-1	CASSPGPYNEQFF	TGCGCCAGCAGCCCAGGACCTTACAATGAGCAGTTCTTC
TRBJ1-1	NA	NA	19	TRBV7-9	CASSYRGLGRRRTSTEAFF	TGTGCCAGCAGCTATAGGGGGTTAGGACGGCGGAGAACAAGCACTGAAGCTTTCTTT
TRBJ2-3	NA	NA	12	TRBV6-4	CASMPGTDTQYF	TGTGCCAGCATGCCAGGCACAGATACGCAGTATTTT
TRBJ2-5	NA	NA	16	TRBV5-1	CASSLRAGRSQETQYF	TGCGCCAGCAGCTTGCGGGCAGGACGCTCCCAAGAGACCCAGTACTTC
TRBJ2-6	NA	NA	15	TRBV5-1	CASSLSQPGANVLTF	TGCGCCAGCAGCTTGTCTCAGCCCGGGGCCAACGTCCTGACTTTC
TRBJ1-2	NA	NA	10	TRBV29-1	CSVDLYGYTF	TGCAGCGTTGACCTCTATGGCTACACCTTC
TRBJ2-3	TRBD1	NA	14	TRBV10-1	CASRATGAGDTQYF	TGCGCCAGCAGAGCAACAGGGGCTGGGGATACGCAGTATTTT
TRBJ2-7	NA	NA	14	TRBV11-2	CASSLYSAAGEQYF	TGTGCCAGCAGCTTATACTCAGCCGCGGGCGAGCAGTACTTC
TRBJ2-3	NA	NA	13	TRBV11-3	CASSGTRTDTQYF	TGTGCCAGCAGTGGTACTCGCACAGATACGCAGTATTTT
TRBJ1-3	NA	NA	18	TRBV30	CAWRPSKARVNSGNTIYF	TGTGCCTGGAGACCTTCTAAGGCCCGGGTGAACTCTGGAAACACCATATATTTT
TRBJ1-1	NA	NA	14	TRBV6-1	CASRISLATPEAFF	TGTGCCAGCCGAATAAGTCTTGCGACCCCTGAAGCTTTCTTT
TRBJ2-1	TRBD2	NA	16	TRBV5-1	CASSLVPAGGDNEQFF	TGCGCCAGCAGCTTGGTACCAGCGGGGGGCGATAATGAGCAGTTCTTC
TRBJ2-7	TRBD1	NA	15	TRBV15	CATSRETGEFYEQYF	TGTGCCACCAGCAGAGAGACAGGGGAATTTTACGAGCAGTACTTC
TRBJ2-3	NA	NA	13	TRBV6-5	CASSENFGDTQYF	TGTGCCAGCAGTGAAAATTTCGGGGATACGCAGTATTTT
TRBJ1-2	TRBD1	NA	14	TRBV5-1	CASSSTGGDYGYTF	TGCGCCAGCAGCTCCACAGGGGGCGACTATGGCTACACCTTC
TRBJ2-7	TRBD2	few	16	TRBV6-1	CASSETLAGREYEQYF	TGTGCCAGCAGTGAAACCCTAGCGGGGCGAGAGTACGAGCAGTACTTC
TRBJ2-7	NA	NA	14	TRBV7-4	CASSFGDTSYEQYF	TGTGCCAGCAGCTTTGGGGACACCTCCTACGAGCAGTACTTC